The rows below give T cell receptor beta chains drawn from one sample of a study of identical twins. TCRdb reprocessed the 5' RACE reads via MiXCR and lists one record per CDR3 protein. Of under 1 million distinct CDR3 sequences in the sample, roughly 12% were seen once. This same sample was also part of a study on yellow fever vaccine responses in identical twins.

The sample comprised PBMCs. The receptors here all came from a woman between 18 and 29 years old in good health. CDR3s leave out the opening cysteine and the closing phenylalanine or tryptophan.

TRBV24-1 | ATSHRIYYNEQF
TRBV10-2 | ASSESLGSGGYT
TRBV5-1 | ASSLRDGYNSPLH
TRBV12-3/TRBV12-4 | ASSFKSGGLGELF
TRBV7-2 | ASSSQRYPYNEQF
TRBV6-5 | ASSYQGGFGELF
TRBV5-1 | ASNFVSGGNYGYT
TRBV15 | ATSRSMGEQY
TRBV20-1 | SARVTKAGATDTQY
TRBV15 | ATSRVALLNTEAF
TRBV24-1 | ATSDDGLQETQY
TRBV5-1 | ASSFRAGLAGGPYNEQF
TRBV5-1 | ASSLELLMNTEAF
TRBV9 | ASSGTGLVFGEQF
TRBV12-3/TRBV12-4 | ASSQLPQAYQQY
TRBV3-1 | ASSQVQGSEKLF
TRBV10-1 | ASSESHAEAF
TRBV4-1 | ASSQGQVNSPLH
TRBV5-8 | ASSLGDRVTYKQY
TRBV12-3/TRBV12-4 | ATRLAGGRKDTQY
TRBV6-5 | ASSYAGAEETQY
TRBV7-9 | ASSPREVPSYNEQF
TRBV6-1 | ASQDVGRKLF
TRBV12-5 | ASGFGTSGRDYNEQF
TRBV6-5 | ASSYAGGSAGELF
TRBV3-1 | ASSQDLGGEDRYTGELF
TRBV12-3/TRBV12-4 | ASSPKGPAGRAGELF
TRBV27 | ASSLYGAPTSGQPQH
TRBV12-3/TRBV12-4 | ASSFYPGDRGEQF
TRBV28 | ASSPFSGLDLYEKLF
TRBV12-3/TRBV12-4 | ASRAGRNTGELF
TRBV12-3/TRBV12-4 | ASNLGRTSGANVLT
TRBV19 | ASSSGARYNEQF
TRBV27 | ASSFQGVTAEAF
TRBV6-5 | ATSRLNEQF
TRBV21-1 | ASIYDSGANVLT
TRBV7-6 | ASSLASGGPSYNEQF
TRBV28 | ASKGLAGGPRTDTQY